These 2 T cell receptor beta chains came from one sample sequenced in a study of blood T cell repertoires in COVID-19. This table comes from immunoSEQ multiplex PCR, and its TCRdb copy is limited to in-frame clones, with some not included. Seen here are a few hundred thousand clones, approximately 82% observed once, and the top ten hold 3% to 4.5%. What was sequenced was peripheral blood. The receptor set was obtained from a woman aged 80 or over with acute or convalescent COVID-19.

V and J are TRBV27 and TRBJ1-6; D call uncertain. Trimming cost V 2 bases and J 9 bases, with 5 bases left between them. CDR3 size: 12 residues. Germline loops: CDR1 MNHEY, CDR2 SMNVEV (reference sequence). CDR3 in amino acids: CASSLVASPLHF. The CDR3 nucleotides read TGTGCCAGCAGTTTAGTAGCTTCACCCCTCCACTTT.

The V call is TRBV5-6, the J call TRBJ2-5, with TRBD2 as a possible D gene (5 bases). Trimming shortened V by 2 bases and J by 4 bases, and 15 bases separated the two germline ends. Germline assignment: CDR1 SGHDT and CDR2 YYEEEE. This CDR3 has 15 amino acids. CDR3 in amino acids: CASSLRLNLRETQYF. In nucleotides, the CDR3 is TGTGCCAGCAGCTTAAGACTAAACCTGCGAGAGACCCAGTACTTC.